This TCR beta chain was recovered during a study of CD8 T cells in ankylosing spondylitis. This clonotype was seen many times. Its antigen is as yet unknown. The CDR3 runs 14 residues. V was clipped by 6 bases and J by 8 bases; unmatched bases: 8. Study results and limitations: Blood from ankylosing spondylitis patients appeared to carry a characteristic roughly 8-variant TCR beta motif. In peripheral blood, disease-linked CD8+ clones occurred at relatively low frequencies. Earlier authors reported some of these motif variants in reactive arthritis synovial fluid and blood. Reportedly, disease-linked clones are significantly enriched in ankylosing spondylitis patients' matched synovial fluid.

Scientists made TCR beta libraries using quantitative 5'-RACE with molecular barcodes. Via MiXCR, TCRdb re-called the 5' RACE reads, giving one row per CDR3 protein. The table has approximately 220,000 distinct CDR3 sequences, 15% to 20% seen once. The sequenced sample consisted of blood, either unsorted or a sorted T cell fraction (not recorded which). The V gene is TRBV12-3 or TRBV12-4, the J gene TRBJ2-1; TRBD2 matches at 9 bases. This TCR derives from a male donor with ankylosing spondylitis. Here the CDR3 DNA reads TGTGCCAGCAGCCCCGGGACTAGCATCTATGAGCAGTTCTTC. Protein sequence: CASSPGTSIYEQFF.